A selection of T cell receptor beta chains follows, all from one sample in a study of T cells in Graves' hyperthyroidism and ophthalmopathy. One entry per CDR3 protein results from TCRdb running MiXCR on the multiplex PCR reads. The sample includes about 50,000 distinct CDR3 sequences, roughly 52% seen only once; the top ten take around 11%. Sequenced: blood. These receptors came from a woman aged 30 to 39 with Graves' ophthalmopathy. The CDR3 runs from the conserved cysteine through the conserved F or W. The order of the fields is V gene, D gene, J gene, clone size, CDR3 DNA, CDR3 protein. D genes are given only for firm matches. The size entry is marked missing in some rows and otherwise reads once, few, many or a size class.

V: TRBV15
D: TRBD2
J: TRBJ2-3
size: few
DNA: TGTGCCACCAGCAGAGGGGGACTAGCTCTGGCAGATACGCAGTATTTT
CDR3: CATSRGGLALADTQYF

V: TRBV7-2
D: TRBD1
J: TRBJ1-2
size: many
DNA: TGTGCCAGCAGCCCGCGGACAGGGACGGGAAATGGCTACACCTTC
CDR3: CASSPRTGTGNGYTF

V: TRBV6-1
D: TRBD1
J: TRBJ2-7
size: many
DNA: TGTGCCAGCAGTGAAGTGGGACAGGGGCATTACGAGCAGTACTTC
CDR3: CASSEVGQGHYEQYF

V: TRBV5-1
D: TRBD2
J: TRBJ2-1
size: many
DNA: TGCGCCAGCAGCTTGGTACCTAGCGGTCCTGAGCAGTTCTTC
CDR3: CASSLVPSGPEQFF

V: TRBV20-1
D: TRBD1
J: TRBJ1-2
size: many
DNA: TGCAGTGCTAGGGCGGACAGGGAGGTGAAGGGCTACACCTTC
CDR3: CSARADREVKGYTF

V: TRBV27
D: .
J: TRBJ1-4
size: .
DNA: TGTGCCAGCAAAACGGGAGGGATCGGTGAAAAACTGTTTTTT
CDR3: CASKTGGIGEKLFF

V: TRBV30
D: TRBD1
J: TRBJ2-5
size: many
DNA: TGTGCCTGGAGTGTACAGGGGGTGGAGACCCAGTACTTC
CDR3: CAWSVQGVETQYF

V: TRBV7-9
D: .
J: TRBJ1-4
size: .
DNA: TGTGCCAGCATCCTAAAACTGTTTTTT
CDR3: CASILKLFF

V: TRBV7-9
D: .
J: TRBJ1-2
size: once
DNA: TGTGCCAGCAGCAAAGCGGGAACTAACTATGGCTACACCTTC
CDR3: CASSKAGTNYGYTF

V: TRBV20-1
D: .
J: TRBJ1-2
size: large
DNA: TGCAGTGCTCCCCCTGGGGCAGGGGCCCTTAGTTATGGCTACACCTTC
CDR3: CSAPPGAGALSYGYTF

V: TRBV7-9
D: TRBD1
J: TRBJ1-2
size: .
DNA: TGTGCCAGCAGCTTAGACCAGGGACAGTCATCCTATGGCTACACCTTC
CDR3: CASSLDQGQSSYGYTF

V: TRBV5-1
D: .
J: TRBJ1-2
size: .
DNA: TGCGCCAGCAGCTTGGGATGGGAGAATGAAGGCTACACCTTC
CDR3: CASSLGWENEGYTF

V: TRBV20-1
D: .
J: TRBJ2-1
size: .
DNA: TGCAGTGCTAGAGTGGTCGGGAGCGGGTACAATGAGCAGTTCTTC
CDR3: CSARVVGSGYNEQFF

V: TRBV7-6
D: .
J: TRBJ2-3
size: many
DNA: TGTGCCAGCAGCTTAGCCGTTGGCACAGATACGCAGTATTTT
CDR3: CASSLAVGTDTQYF

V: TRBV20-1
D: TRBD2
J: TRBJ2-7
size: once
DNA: TGCAGTGCTCCCCCTGGGGCAGGGGGTGTGCGGGAGGGCTACGAGCAGTACTTC
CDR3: CSAPPGAGGVREGYEQYF

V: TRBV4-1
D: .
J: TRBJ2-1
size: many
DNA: TGCGCCAGCAGCCAACAAAACTCCTACAATGAGCAGTTCTTC
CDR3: CASSQQNSYNEQFF

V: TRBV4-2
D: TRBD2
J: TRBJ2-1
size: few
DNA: TGTGCCAGCAGCCAAGCCCCTGGAGGAGGGAGGGCCTGGGATGAGCAGTTCTTC
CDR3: CASSQAPGGGRAWDEQFF

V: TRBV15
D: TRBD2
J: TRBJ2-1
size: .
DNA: TGTGCCACCAGCAGACCCGGGACTAGCGGGATCTCCCGTGAGCAGTTCTTC
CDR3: CATSRPGTSGISREQFF

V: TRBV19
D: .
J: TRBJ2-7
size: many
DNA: TGTGCCAGTAGTCTCGACAACGGGGTCTCCTACGAGCAGTACTTC
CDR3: CASSLDNGVSYEQYF

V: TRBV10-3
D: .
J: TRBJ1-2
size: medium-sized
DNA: TGTGCCATCACCTCTTCCAGGCGCGAGCCCTATGGCTACACCTTC
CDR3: CAITSSRREPYGYTF

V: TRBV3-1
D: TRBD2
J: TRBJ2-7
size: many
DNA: TGTGCCAGCAGCCAGATAAGCGGGAGGGCACGCGAGCAGTACTTC
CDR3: CASSQISGRAREQYF

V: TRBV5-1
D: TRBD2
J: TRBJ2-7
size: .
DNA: TGCGCCAGCAGCCCGGGACTAGCGGGAGGGCCCTACGAGCAGTACTTC
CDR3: CASSPGLAGGPYEQYF

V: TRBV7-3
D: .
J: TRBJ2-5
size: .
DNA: TGTGCCCGAGGGCCGGGGACCCAGTACTTC
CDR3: CARGPGTQYF

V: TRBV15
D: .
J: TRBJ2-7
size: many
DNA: TGTGCCACCAGCGAAGCCCCGGATTTAGGAAGCTACGAGCAGTACTTC
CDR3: CATSEAPDLGSYEQYF

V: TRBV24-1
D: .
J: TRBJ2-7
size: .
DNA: TGTGCCACCAGTCCCAGGGGCTGGTCCTACGAGCAGTACTTC
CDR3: CATSPRGWSYEQYF

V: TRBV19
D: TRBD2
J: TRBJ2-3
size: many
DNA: TGTGCCAGTAGTATCGGGCGTACTAGCGGGAGCACAGATACGCAGTATTTT
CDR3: CASSIGRTSGSTDTQYF

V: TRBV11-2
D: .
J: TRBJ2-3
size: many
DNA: TGTGCCAGCAGCTCTAAGCTCCGGGTCCATACGCAGTATTTT
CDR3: CASSSKLRVHTQYF

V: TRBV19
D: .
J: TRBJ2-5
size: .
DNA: TGTGCCAGTAGTATAGGATCCCAGTACTTC
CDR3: CASSIGSQYF

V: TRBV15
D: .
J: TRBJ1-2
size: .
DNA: TGTGCCACCAGCAGTGGGACGGACGTCTCTGGCTACACCTTC
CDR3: CATSSGTDVSGYTF

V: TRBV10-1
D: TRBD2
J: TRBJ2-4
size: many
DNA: TGCGCCAGCAGTGGGCCGGGAGGGGGAAACATTCAGTACTTC
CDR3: CASSGPGGGNIQYF

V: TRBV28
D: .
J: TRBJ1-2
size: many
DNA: TGTGCCAGCAGTTTAGTCAGGGCTATCGTGTTGGGCTACACCTTC
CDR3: CASSLVRAIVLGYTF

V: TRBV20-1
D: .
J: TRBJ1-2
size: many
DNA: TGCAGTGCTAGAGTCGGGCAGGGTTATGGCTACACCTTC
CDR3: CSARVGQGYGYTF

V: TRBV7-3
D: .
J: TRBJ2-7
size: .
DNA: TGTGCCAGCAGCTTAACGAGTGGTTACGAGCAGTACTTC
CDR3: CASSLTSGYEQYF

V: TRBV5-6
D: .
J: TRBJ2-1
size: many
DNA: TGTGCCAGCAGCTTTGGTGCCTACAATGAGCAGTTCTTC
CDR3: CASSFGAYNEQFF

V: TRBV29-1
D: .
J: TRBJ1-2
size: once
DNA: TGCAGCGTAGGTCGGCAGGGGAGGGCTGAAGCTTTC
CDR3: CSVGRQGRAEAF

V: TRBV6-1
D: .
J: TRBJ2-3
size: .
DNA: TGTGCCAGCAGTGAGGACACCGGGTCAGATACGCAGTATTTT
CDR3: CASSEDTGSDTQYF

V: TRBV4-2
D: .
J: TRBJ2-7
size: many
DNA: TGTGCCAGCAGCCGGACGTTATCCTACGAGCAGTACTTC
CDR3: CASSRTLSYEQYF

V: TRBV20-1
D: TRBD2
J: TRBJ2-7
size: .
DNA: TGCAGTGCTAGGGGTAGCGGGAGGGCCTACGAGCAGTACTTC
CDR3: CSARGSGRAYEQYF

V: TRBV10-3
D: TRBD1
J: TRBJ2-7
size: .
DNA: TGTGCCATCAGGGTCTCTGACAGGGTCGAGCAGTACTTC
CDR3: CAIRVSDRVEQYF

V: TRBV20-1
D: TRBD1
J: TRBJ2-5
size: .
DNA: TGCAGTGCAACTGGGACAGGGGAGACCCAGTACTTC
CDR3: CSATGTGETQYF

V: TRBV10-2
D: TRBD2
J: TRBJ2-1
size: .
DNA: TGCGCCAGCCAAGAACGGACTAGCGGTTCAGGCTCCTACTATGAGCAGTTCTTC
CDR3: CASQERTSGSGSYYEQFF

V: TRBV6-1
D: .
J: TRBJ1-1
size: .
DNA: TGTGCCAGCAGTGATAGTTTAAGGACGGAAGCTTTCTTT
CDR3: CASSDSLRTEAFF

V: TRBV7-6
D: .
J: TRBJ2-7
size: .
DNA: .
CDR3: CASSFYICSARLMAGLYEQYF

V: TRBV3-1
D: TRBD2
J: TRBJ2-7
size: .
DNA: TGTGCCAGCAACCAGATAAGCGGGAGGGTACGCGAGCAGTACTTC
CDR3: CASNQISGRVREQYF

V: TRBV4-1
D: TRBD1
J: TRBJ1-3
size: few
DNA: TGCGCCAGCAGCCTAGAAAGGGGGCGCGGGGCTGGAAACACCATATATTTT
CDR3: CASSLERGRGAGNTIYF

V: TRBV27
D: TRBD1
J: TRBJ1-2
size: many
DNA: TGTGCCAGCAGTTTCGGGGACAGGTCCTATGGCTACACCTTC
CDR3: CASSFGDRSYGYTF

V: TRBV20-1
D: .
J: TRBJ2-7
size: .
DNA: TGCAGTGCTTGGGACACCTACGAGCAGTACTTC
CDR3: CSAWDTYEQYF

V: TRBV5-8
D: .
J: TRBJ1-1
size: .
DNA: TGTGCCAGCCGGGACCGGGGCTATTGGAACACTGAAGCTTTCTTT
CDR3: CASRDRGYWNTEAFF

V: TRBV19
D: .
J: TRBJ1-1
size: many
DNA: TGTGCCAGTGCCGAGGGCAGGAACACTGAAGCTTTCTTT
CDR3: CASAEGRNTEAFF

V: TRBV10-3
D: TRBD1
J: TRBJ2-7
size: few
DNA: TGTGCCATCAGACCGGGACAGGGCTACCACGAGCAGTACTTC
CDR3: CAIRPGQGYHEQYF

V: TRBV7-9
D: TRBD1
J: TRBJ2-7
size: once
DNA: TGTGCCAGCAGCTCCCGCGAGACAGGGGGGGGAGAGCAGTACTTC
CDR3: CASSSRETGGGEQYF

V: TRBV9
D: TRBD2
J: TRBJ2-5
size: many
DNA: TGTGCCAGCACCAAAGGGACTAGATCACAAGAGACCCAGTACTTC
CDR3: CASTKGTRSQETQYF

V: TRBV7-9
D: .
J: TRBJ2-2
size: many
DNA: TGTGCCAGCAGTTCAACCGGAGCCGGGATTTACACCGGGGAGCTGTTTTTT
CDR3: CASSSTGAGIYTGELFF

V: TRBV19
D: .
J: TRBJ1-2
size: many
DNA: TGTGCCAGTAGTACCCTGGCAGGGGAGGGTGGCTACACCTTC
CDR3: CASSTLAGEGGYTF

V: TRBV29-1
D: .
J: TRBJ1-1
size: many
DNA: TGCAGCGTTAGAGGGGTGAACACTGAAGCTTTCTTT
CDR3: CSVRGVNTEAFF

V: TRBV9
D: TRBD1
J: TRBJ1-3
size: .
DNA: TGTGCCAGCAGCGTAGACGCGGGACAGGACACCATATATTTT
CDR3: CASSVDAGQDTIYF

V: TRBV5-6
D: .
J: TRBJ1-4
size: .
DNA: TGTGCCAGCAGCCCCGGGGACATATGGTTTTTT
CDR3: CASSPGDIWFF

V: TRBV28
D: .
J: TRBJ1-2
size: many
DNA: TGTGCCAGCAGTTTCGGTGGGGATGGCTACACCTTC
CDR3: CASSFGGDGYTF

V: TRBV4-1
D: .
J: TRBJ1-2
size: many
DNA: TGCGCCAGCAGCCAAGGCCAGAACTATGGCTACACCTTC
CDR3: CASSQGQNYGYTF

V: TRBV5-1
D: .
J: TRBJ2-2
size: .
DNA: TGCGCCAGCAGCTTGGGGGGGTCCGGGGAGCTGTTTTTT
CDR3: CASSLGGSGELFF